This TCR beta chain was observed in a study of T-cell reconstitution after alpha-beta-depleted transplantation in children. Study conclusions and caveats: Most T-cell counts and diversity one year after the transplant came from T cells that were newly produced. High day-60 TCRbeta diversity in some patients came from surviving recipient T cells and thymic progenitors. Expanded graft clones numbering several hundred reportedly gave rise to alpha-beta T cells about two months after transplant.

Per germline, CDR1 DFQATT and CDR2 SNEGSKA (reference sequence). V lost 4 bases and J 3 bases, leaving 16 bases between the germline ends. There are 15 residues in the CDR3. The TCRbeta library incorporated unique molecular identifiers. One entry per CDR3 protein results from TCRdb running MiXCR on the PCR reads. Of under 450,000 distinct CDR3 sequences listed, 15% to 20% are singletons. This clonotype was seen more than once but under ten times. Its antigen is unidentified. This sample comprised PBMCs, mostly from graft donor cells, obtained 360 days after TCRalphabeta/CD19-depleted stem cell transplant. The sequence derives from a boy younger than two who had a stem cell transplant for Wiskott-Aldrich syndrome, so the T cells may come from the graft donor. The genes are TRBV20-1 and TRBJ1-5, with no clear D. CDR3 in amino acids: CSAILPTVPNQPQHF. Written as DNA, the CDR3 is TGCAGTGCTATCCTGCCTACAGTGCCCAATCAGCCCCAGCATTTT.